This paragraph reports one T cell receptor (beta chain). The V end lost 3 bases, the J end lost 6 bases, and 18 bases lay between the germline ends. This CDR3 is built from 15 residues. CDR1 and CDR2 (germline): DFQATT, SNEGSKA (reference sequence). This entry is derived from a study of blood T cell repertoires in COVID-19. The data were produced by immunoSEQ multiplex PCR, yet TCRdb's version contains in-frame clones alone and is incomplete. The table shows around 130,000 clones, with 84% occurring only once. The chain combines TRBV20-1 with TRBJ1-5, with a weak D call TRBD1 (5 bases). The TCR comes from a man aged 55 to 70 with acute or convalescent COVID-19. Sequencing input: peripheral blood. The CDR3 is CSASRVGGRSQPQHF. DNA of the CDR3: TGCAGTGCTAGTCGAGTCGGGGGTCGGAGTCAGCCCCAGCATTTT.